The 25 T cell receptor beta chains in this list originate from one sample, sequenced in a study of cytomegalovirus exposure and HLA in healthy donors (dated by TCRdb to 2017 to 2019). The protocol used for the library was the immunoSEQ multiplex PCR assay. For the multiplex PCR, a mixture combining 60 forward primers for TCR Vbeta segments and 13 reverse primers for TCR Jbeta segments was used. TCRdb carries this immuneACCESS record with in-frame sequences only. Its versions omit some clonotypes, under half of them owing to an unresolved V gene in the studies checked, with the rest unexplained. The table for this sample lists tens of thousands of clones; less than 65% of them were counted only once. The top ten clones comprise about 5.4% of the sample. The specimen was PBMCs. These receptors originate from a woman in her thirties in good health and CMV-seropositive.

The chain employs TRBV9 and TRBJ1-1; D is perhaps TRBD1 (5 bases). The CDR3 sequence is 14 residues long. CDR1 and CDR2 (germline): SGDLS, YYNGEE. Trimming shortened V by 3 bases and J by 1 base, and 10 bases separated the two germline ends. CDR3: CASSAGDGNTEAFF. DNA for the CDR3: TGTGCCAGCAGCGCGGGGGACGGGAACACTGAAGCTTTCTTT. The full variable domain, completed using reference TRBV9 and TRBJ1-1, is DSGVTQTPKHLITATGQRVTLRCSPRSGDLSVYWYQQSLDQGLQFLIQYYNGEERAKGNILERFSAQQFPDLHSELNLSSLELGDSALYFCASSAGDGNTEAFFGQGTRLTVV.

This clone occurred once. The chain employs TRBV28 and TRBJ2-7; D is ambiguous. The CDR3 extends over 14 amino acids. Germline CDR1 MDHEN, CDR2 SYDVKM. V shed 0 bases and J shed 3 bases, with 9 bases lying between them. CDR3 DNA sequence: TGTGCCAGCAGTTTATGGACAAGGAACTACGAGCAGTACTTC. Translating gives CASSLWTRNYEQYF.

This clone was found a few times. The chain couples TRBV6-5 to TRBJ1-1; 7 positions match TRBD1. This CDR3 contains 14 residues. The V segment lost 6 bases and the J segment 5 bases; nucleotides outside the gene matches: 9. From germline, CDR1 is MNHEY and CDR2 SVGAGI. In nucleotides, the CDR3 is TGTGCCAGCAGACCCGCAGGGGGACGAACTGAAGCTTTCTTT. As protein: CASRPAGGRTEAFF.

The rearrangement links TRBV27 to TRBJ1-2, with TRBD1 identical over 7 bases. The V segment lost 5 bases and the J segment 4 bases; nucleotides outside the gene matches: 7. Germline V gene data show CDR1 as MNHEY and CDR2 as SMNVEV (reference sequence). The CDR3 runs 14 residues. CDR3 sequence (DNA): TGTGCCAGCAGTCTTTACCGGGACAGCTATGGCTACACCTTC. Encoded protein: CASSLYRDSYGYTF.

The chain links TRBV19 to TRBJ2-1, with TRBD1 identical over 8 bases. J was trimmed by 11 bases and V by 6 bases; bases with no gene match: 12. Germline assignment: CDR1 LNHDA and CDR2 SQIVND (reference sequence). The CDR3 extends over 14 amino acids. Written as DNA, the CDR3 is TGTGCCAGTAGCTCGTACTTCAGGGGGCTAAAGCAGTTCTTC. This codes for CASSSYFRGLKQFF.

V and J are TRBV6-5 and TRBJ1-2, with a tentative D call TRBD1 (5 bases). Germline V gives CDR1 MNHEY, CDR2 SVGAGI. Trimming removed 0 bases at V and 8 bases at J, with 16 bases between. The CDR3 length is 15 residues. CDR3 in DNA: TGTGCCAGCAGTTACTCGACGCAGGGTGGTAGCGGCTACACCTTC. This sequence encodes CASSYSTQGGSGYTF.

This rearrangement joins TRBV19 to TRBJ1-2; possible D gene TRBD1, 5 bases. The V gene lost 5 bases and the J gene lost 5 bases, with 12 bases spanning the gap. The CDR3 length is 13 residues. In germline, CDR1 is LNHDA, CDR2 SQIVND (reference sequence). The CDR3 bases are TGTGCCAGTAGTCCCGACAGCCTTTATGGCTACACCTTC. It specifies CASSPDSLYGYTF.

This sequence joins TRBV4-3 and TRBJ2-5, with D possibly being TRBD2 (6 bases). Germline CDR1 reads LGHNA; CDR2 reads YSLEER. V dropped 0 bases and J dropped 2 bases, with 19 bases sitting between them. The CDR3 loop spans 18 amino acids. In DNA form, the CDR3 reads TGCGCCAGCAGCCAAGAACGGTTTATGGAGGGAAGGCAAGAGACCCAGTACTTC. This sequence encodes CASSQERFMEGRQETQYF.

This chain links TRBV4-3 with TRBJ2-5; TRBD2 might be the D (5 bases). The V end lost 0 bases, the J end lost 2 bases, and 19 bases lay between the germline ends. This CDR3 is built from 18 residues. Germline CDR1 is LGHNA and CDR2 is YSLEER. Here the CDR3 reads CASSQDHLPGLGQETQYF. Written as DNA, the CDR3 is TGCGCCAGCAGCCAAGATCATTTGCCCGGACTCGGGCAAGAGACCCAGTACTTC.

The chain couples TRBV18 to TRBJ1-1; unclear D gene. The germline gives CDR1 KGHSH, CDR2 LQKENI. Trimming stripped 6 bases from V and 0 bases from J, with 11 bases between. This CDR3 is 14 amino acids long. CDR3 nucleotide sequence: TGTGCCAGCTCGGGCCAGGTGATGAACACTGAAGCTTTCTTT. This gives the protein CASSGQVMNTEAFF.

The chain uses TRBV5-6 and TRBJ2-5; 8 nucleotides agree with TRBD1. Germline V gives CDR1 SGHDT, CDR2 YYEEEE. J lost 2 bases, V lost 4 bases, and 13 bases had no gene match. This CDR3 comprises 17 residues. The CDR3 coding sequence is TGTGCCAGCAGCCAAACACAGGGGGGAATACTACAAGAGACCCAGTACTTC. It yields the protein CASSQTQGGILQETQYF.

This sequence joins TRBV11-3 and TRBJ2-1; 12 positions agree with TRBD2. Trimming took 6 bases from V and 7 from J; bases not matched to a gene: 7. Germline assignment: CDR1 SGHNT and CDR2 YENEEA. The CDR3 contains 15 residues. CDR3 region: CASSSGTSGLNEQFF. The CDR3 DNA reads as TGTGCCAGCAGTTCCGGGACTAGCGGGTTGAATGAGCAGTTCTTC.

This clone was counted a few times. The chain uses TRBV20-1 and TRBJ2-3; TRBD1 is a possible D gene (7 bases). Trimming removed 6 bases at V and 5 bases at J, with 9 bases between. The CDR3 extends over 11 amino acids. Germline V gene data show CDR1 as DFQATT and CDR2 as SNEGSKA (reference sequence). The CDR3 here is CSAQGGDTQYF. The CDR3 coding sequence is TGCAGTGCCCAGGGGGGAGATACGCAGTATTTT.

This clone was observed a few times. CDR3 sequence reads: CASTPARGGNYEQYF. The CDR3 region has the DNA TGTGCCAGCACCCCGGCTAGGGGCGGAAACTACGAGCAGTACTTC. V gene TRBV6-1 combines with J gene TRBJ2-7; a possible D gene is TRBD1 (5 bases). V gave up 7 bases and J gave up 3 bases, with 19 bases separating them. The CDR3 length is 15 residues. The germline CDR1 and CDR2 sequences are MNHNS and SASEGT.

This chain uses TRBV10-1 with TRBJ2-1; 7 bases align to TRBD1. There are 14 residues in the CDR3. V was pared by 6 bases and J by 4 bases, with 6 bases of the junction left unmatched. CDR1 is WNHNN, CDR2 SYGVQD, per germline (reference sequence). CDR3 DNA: TGCGCCAGCAGCGATTCGGACAGGTACAATGAGCAGTTCTTC. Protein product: CASSDSDRYNEQFF.

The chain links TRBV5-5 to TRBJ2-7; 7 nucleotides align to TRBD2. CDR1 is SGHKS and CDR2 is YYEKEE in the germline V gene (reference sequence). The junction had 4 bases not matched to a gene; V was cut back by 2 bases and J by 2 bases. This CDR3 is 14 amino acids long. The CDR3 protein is CASSFGAGAYEQYF. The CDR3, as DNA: TGTGCCAGCAGCTTCGGGGCGGGGGCCTACGAGCAGTACTTC.

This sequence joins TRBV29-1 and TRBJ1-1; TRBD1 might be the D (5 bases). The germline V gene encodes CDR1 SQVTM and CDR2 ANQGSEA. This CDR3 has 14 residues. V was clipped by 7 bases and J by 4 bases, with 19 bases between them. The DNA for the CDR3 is TGCAGCGCCAGCCTAACCCGGGGGAGCACTGAAGCTTTCTTT. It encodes CSASLTRGSTEAFF.

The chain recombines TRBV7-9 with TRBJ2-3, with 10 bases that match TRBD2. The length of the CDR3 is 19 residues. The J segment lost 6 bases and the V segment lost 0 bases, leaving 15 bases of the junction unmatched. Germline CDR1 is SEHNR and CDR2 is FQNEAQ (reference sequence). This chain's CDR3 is CASSLALGKRGGQADTQYF. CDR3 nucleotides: TGTGCCAGCAGCTTAGCCCTGGGGAAGCGGGGGGGCCAAGCGGATACGCAGTATTTT.

CDR3 coding DNA: TGTGCCAGCAGCTCGGGACAGGGTGTCGCTACTGAAGCTTTCTTT. Encoded protein: CASSSGQGVATEAFF. The chain is built from TRBV7-9 and TRBJ1-1, with 9 bases fitting TRBD1. The junction had 8 bases not matched to a gene; V was cut back by 4 bases and J by 5 bases. This CDR3 has 15 residues. The V gene's germline CDR1 is SEHNR and CDR2 FQNEAQ (reference sequence).

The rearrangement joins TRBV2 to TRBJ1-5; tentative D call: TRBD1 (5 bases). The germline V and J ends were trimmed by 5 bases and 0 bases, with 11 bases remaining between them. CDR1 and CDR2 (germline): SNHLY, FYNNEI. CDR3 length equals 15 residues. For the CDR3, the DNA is TGTGCCAGCAGTTCTCGACAGTATAGCAATCAGCCCCAGCATTTT. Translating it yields CASSSRQYSNQPQHF. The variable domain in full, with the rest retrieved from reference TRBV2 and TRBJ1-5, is EPEVTQTPSHQVTQMGQEVILRCVPISNHLYFYWYRQILGQKVEFLVSFYNNEISEKSEIFDDQFSVERPDGSNFTLKIRSTKLEDSAMYFCASSSRQYSNQPQHFGDGTRLSIL.

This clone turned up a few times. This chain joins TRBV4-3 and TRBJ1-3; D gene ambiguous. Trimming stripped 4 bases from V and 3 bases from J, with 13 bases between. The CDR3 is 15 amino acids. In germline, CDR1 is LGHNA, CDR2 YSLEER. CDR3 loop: CASSPDAGGGNTIYF. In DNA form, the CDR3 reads TGCGCCAGCAGCCCTGATGCAGGAGGTGGAAACACCATATATTTT.

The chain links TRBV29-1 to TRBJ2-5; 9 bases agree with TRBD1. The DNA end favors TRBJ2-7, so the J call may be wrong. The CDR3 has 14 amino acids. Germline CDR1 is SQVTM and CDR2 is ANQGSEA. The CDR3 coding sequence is TGCAGCGTTGCCGGACAGGGACAGGGAAACGAGCAGTACTTC. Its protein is CSVAGQGQGNEQYF.

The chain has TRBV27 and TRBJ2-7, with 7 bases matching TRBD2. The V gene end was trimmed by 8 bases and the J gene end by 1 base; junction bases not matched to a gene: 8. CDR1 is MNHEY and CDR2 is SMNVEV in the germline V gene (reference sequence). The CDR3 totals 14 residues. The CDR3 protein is CASAGGSLSYEQYF. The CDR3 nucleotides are TGTGCCAGCGCCGGGGGGTCTCTTTCCTACGAGCAGTACTTC.

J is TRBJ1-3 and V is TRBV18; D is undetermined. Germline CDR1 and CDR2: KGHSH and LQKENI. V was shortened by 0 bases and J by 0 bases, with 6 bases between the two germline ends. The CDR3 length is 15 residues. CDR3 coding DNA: TGTGCCAGCTCACCACCTTCCAACTCTGGAAACACCATATATTTT. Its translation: CASSPPSNSGNTIYF.

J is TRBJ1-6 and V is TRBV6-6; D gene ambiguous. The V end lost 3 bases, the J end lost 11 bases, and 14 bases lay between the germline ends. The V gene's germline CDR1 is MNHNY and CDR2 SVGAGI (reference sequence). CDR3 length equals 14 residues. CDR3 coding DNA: TGTGCCAGCAGTTATAGGGCCCCCGGGGCACCCCTCCACTTT. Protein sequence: CASSYRAPGAPLHF.